The sequence of this T cell receptor beta chain was determined in a study of shared clonotypes between healthy human individuals. Study-level results: Estimated clonotype richness was generally higher in naive than memory subsets. Some naive CD4 clonotypes, about 5.5%, turned up in common across four donors.

For sorted subsets, approximately 200 ng DNA per replicate equaled 30,000 or so T cell genomes. Produced via immunoSEQ multiplex PCR; TCRdb's table is partial and in-frame only. This table holds about 2 million clones, roughly 94% found once. Concerning this clone itself: Its antigen is not known.

Cells designated naive CD8 were CD45RO-negative and were positively selected for CCR7, with terminally differentiated effector memory CD45RA+ cells excluded. There were no recent acute infections or vaccinations among the donors, who were healthy HIV-negative adults. V lost 0 bases and J 6 bases, leaving 12 bases between the germline ends. The germline CDR1 and CDR2 sequences are SGHNT and YYREEE (reference sequence). The CDR3 spans 14 residues. The clonotype comes from a young man in good health. V usage is TRBV5-4 and J usage is TRBJ1-1; the D gene is possibly TRBD1 (5 bases). The sample was naive CD8+ T cells sorted from blood. CDR3 DNA sequence: TGTGCCAGCAGCTTGGATTGGGGACGGTCTGAAGCTTTCTTT. Translated, it gives CASSLDWGRSEAFF.